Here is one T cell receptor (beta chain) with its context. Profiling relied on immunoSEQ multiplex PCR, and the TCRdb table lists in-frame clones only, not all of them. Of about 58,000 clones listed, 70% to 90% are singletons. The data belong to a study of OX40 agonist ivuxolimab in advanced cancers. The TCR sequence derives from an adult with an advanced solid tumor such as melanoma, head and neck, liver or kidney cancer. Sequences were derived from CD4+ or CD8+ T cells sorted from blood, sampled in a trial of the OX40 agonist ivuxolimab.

CDR3 sequence (DNA): TGTGCCAGCAGCCAAGTTTGGGGGGGGGATACCAAAAACATTCAGTACTTC. Its translation: CASSQVWGGDTKNIQYF. The chain couples TRBV4-2 to TRBJ2-4; 7 nucleotides agree with TRBD2. Germline V lookup: CDR1 LGHNA, CDR2 YNFKEQ. V lost 1 base to trimming and J lost 2 bases; unmatched junction nucleotides: 8. The CDR3 length is 17 residues.